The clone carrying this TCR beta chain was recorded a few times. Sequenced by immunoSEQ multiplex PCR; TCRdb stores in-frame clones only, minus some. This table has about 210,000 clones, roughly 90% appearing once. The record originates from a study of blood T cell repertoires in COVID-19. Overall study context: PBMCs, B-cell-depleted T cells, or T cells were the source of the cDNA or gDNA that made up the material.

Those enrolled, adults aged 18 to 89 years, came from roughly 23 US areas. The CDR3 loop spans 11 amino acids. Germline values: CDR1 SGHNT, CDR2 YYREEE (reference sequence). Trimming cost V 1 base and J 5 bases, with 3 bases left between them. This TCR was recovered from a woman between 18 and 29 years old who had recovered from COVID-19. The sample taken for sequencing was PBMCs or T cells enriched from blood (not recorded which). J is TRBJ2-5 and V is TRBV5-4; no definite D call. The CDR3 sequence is CASSLRETQYF. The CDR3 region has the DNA TGTGCCAGCAGCTTGCGGGAGACCCAGTACTTC. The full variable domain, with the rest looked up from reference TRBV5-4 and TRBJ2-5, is ETGVTQSPTHLIKTRGQQVTLRCSSQSGHNTVSWYQQALGQGPQFIFQYYREEENGRGNFPPRFSGLQFPNYSSELNVNALELDDSALYLCASSLRETQYFGPGTRLLVL.